This TCR beta chain came from a study of blood T cell repertoires in COVID-19. Study context: Researchers got acute and convalescent COVID-19 samples from the United States, Italy and Spain.

Original data processing: Nucleated cell number was recorded as an estimate derived from reference gene primer amplification. Only in-frame clones appear in the TCRdb table, and some are missing; sequencing was by immunoSEQ multiplex PCR. V, J and clone size derive from that table, while D and trimming were established from the DNA sequence. The sample consists of more than 200,000 clones, under 90% of them appearing once. The germline V and J ends were trimmed by 5 bases and 4 bases, with 12 bases remaining between them. The CDR3 spans 14 residues. Germline V lookup: CDR1 SGHVS, CDR2 FNYEAQ. What was sequenced was peripheral blood. The J gene is TRBJ1-3, the V gene TRBV7-6; D unresolved. The TCR comes from a man in his fifties or sixties with acute or convalescent COVID-19. CDR3 sequence: CASSAGPTGNTIYF. CDR3 sequence (DNA): TGTGCCAGCAGCGCAGGCCCGACCGGAAACACCATATATTTT.